This TCR beta chain was recorded in a study of T-cell reconstitution after alpha-beta-depleted transplantation in children. Findings and caveats of the study: After transplant, at about two months, alpha-beta T cells were reportedly derived from several hundred expanded graft clones. Fresh T-cell production supplied most of the T-cell counts and diversity seen one year after transplant.

The V gene's germline CDR1 is LNHNV and CDR2 YYDKDF (reference sequence). Trimming pared 0 bases from V and 7 bases from J, leaving 16 bases between. This CDR3 contains 16 residues. This clonotype was recorded many times. Its antigen remains unknown. Researchers prepared the TCRbeta library using unique molecular identifiers, the study reports. TCRdb redid the calling of the PCR reads with MiXCR, one entry per CDR3 protein. The profile shows about 100,000 distinct CDR3 sequences, roughly 6% of them singletons. The genes are TRBV15 and TRBJ2-1; D possibly corresponds to TRBD1 (7 bases). The receptor's source is a female patient between 2 and 15 years old who had a stem cell transplant for Fanconi anemia, so the T cells may come from the graft donor. Source: PBMCs, mostly from graft donor cells, taken 60 days after TCRalphabeta/CD19-depleted stem cell transplant. CDR3 in DNA: TGTGCCACCAGCAGAGAACTAGCAGTGGGACAGAATGAGCAGTTCTTC. Translation gives CATSRELAVGQNEQFF.